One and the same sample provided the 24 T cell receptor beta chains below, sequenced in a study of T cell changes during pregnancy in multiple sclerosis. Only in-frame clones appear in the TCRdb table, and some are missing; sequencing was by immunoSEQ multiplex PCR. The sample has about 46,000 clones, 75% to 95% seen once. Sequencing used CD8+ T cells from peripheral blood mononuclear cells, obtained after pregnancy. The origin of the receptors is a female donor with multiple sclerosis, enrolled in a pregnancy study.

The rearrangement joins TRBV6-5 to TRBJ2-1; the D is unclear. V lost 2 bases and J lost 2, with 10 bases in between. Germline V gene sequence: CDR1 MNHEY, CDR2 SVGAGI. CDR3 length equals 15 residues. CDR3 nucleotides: TGTGCCAGCAGTTACGATGGAGAGACCTACAATGAGCAGTTCTTC. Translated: CASSYDGETYNEQFF.

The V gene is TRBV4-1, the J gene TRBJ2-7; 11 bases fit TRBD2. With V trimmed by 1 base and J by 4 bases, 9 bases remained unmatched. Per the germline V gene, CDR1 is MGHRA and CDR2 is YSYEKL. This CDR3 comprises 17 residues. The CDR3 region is CASSQGLAGKWVYEQYF. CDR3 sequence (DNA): TGCGCCAGCAGCCAAGGACTAGCGGGGAAGTGGGTATACGAGCAGTACTTC.

CDR3 DNA: TGTGCCAGCAGCAAAGGACTGGGACTTTGGCCCCAGCATTTT. It specifies CASSKGLGLWPQHF. The chain links TRBV21-1 to TRBJ1-5. TRBV21-1 is flagged as a pseudogene. The CDR3 runs to 14 residues.

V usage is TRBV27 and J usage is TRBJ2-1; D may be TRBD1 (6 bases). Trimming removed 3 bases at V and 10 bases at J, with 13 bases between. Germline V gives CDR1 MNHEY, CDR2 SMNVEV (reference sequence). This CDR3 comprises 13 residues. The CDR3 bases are TGTGCCAGCAGTTTCCCCGAACAGGGCGAGCAGTTCTTC. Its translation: CASSFPEQGEQFF.

The CDR3 loop is CASSFSGYYFETQYF. As DNA, the CDR3 is TGTGCCAGCAGCTTCTCCGGGTACTATTTTGAGACCCAGTACTTC. This chain connects TRBV7-9 to TRBJ2-5; D remains unclear. V lost 3 bases, J lost 5 bases, and 16 bases lay in between. Germline-derived CDR1 and CDR2 are SEHNR and FQNEAQ (reference sequence). The CDR3 loop spans 15 amino acids.

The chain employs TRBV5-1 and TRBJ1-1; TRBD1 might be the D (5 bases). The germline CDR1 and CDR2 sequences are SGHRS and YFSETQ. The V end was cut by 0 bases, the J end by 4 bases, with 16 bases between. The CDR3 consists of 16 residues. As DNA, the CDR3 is TGCGCCAGCAGCTTGGCCGGGGGTTTAAAGGGCACTGAAGCTTTCTTT. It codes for CASSLAGGLKGTEAFF.

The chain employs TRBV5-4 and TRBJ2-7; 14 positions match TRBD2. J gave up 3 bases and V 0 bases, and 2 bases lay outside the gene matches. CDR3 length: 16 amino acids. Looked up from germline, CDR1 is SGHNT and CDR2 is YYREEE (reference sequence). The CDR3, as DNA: TGTGCCAGCAGCTTGGAGGGACTAGCGGGAGACTACGAGCAGTACTTC. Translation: CASSLEGLAGDYEQYF.

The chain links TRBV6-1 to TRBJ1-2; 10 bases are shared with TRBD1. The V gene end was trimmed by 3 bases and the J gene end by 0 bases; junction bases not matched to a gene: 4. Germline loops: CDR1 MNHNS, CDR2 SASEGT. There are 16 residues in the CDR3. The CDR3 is CASSDRQGAANYGYTF. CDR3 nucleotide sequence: TGTGCCAGCAGTGACCGACAGGGGGCAGCTAACTATGGCTACACCTTC.

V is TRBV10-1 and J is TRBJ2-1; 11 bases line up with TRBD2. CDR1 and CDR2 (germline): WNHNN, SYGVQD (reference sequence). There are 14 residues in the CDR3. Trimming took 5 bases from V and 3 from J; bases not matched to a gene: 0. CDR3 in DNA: TGCGCCAGCAGTCTAGCGGGAGGCTACAATGAGCAGTTCTTC. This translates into CASSLAGGYNEQFF.

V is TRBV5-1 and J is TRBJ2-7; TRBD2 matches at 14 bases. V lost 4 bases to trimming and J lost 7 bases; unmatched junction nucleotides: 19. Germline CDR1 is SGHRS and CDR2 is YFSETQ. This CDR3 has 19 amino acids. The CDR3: CASSGRLAGGPPGLDEQYF. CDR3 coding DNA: TGCGCCAGCAGCGGACGACTAGCGGGAGGGCCTCCGGGCCTTGATGAGCAGTACTTC.

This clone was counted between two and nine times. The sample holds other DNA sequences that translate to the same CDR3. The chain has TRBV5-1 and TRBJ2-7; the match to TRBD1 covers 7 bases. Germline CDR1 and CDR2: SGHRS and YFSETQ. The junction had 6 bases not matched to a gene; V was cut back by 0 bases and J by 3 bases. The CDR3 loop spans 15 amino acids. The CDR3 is CASSLAGTALYEQYF. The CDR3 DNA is TGCGCCAGCAGCTTGGCCGGGACAGCCCTCTACGAGCAGTACTTC.

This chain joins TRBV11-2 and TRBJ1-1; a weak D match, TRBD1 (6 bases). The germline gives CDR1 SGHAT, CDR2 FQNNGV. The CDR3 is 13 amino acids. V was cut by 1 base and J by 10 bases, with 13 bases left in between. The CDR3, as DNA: TGTGCCAGCAGCTTAGGGGGACAAGACGGAGCTTTCTTT. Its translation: CASSLGGQDGAFF.

CDR3 residues: CASSEASISNQPQHF. CDR3 sequence (DNA): TGTGCCAGCAGTGAAGCGTCTATTAGCAATCAGCCCCAGCATTTT. The chain links TRBV2 to TRBJ1-5; D not resolved. The CDR3 has 15 amino acids. Trimming pared 0 bases from V and 0 bases from J, leaving 6 bases between. The germline gives CDR1 SNHLY, CDR2 FYNNEI.

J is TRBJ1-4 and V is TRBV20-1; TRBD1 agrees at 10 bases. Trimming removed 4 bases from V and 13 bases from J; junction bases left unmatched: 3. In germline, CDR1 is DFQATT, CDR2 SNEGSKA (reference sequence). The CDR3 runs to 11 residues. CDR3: CSATGQGGLFF. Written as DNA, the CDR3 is TGCAGTGCTACCGGACAGGGGGGACTGTTTTTT.

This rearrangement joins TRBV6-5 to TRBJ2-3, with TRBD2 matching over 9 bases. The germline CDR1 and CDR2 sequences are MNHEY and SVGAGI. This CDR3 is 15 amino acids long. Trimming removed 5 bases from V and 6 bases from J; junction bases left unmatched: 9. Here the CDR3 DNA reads TGTGCCAGCAGTACACTAGCGGGCCCCAGGGATACGCAGTATTTT. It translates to CASSTLAGPRDTQYF.

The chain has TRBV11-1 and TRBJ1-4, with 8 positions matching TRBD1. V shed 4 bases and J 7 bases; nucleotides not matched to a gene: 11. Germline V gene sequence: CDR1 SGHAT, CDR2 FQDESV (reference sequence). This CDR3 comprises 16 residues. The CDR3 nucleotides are TGTGCCAGCAGCTCCCTTTCGACAGGGGAGGGTGAAAAACTGTTTTTT. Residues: CASSSLSTGEGEKLFF.

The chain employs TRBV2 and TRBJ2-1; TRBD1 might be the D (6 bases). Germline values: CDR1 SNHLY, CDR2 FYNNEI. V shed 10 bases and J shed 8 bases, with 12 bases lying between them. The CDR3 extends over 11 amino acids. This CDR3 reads CATEQGDEQFF. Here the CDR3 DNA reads TGTGCCACCGAACAGGGCGATGAGCAGTTCTTC.

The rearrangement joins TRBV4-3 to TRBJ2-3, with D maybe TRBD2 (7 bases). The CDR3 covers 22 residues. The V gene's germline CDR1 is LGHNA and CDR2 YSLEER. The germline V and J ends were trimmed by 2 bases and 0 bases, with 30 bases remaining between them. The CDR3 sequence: CASSQSSGGPRRPDSSTDTQYF. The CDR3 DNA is TGCGCCAGCAGCCAATCGTCCGGGGGGCCTCGTAGGCCCGATTCTAGCACAGATACGCAGTATTTT.

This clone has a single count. CDR3 protein: CASSEGRSNTEAFF. The CDR3, as DNA: TGTGCCAGCAGTGAAGGGAGGAGTAACACTGAAGCTTTCTTT. This chain links TRBV2 with TRBJ1-1; no clear D. This CDR3 region has 14 residues. Deletions cut 1 base from V and 2 bases from J, with 8 bases between. Germline-derived CDR1 and CDR2 are SNHLY and FYNNEI.

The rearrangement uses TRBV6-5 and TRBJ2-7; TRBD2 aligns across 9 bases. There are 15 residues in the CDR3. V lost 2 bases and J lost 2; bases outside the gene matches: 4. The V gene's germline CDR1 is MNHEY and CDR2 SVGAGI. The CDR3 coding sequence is TGTGCCAGCAGTTACAAGTCTAGCGGGGCCTACGAGCAGTACTTC. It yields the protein CASSYKSSGAYEQYF.

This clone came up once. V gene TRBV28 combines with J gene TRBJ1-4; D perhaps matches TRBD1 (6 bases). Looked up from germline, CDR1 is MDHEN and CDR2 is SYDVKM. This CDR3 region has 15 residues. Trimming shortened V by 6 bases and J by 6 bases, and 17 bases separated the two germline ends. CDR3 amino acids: CASSPIGGLYEKLFF. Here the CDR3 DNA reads TGTGCCAGCAGCCCCATAGGGGGTCTTTATGAAAAACTGTTTTTT.

The CDR3, as DNA: TGTGCCAGCAGCGCATTTGGGGGGGTCGAGCAGTACTTC. This codes for CASSAFGGVEQYF. This chain joins TRBV9 and TRBJ2-5; TRBD2 matches at 7 bases. The assigned J gene may be wrong: the sequence end matches TRBJ2-7 better. This CDR3 comprises 13 residues. Germline values: CDR1 SGDLS, CDR2 YYNGEE.

CDR3 sequence reads: CASRGSNYEQYF. The CDR3 DNA is TGTGCCAGCAGGGGGAGTAACTACGAGCAGTACTTC. The chain combines TRBV2 with TRBJ2-7; tentatively, D is TRBD2 (5 bases). Germline assignment: CDR1 SNHLY and CDR2 FYNNEI. Trimming removed 6 bases from V and 3 bases from J, with 9 bases in between. This CDR3 region has 12 residues.

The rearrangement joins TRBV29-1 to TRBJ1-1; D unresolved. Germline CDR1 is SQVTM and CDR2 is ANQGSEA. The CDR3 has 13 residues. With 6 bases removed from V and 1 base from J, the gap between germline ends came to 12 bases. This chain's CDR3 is CSVWHGENTEAFF. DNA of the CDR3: TGCAGCGTATGGCACGGAGAGAACACTGAAGCTTTCTTT.